This paragraph covers one T cell receptor (beta chain) sequence. Its antigen is unidentified. Every one of the participants with HIV received treatment in the United States. This record belongs to a study of long-term antiretroviral therapy in people with HIV. Whole-study results and caveats: Gathering of blood took place between about 2003 and 2017, possibly under older ART regimens.

J gave up 5 bases and V 4 bases, and 9 bases lay outside the gene matches. The CDR3 extends over 16 amino acids. The V gene's germline CDR1 is SGHNT and CDR2 YYREEE (reference sequence). Researchers report immunoSEQ v3.0 was run at survey level. For every sample, sequencing targeted about 40,000-50,000 T-cell genomes. This table comes from immunoSEQ multiplex PCR, and its TCRdb copy is limited to in-frame clones, with some not included. The sample has 21,000 or so clones, more than 70% seen once. The chain employs TRBV5-4 and TRBJ2-1, with 10 bases fitting TRBD2. Sequences were derived from unsorted PBMCs, sampled at the start of antiretroviral therapy. The TCR comes from a man over 45 with HIV. The CDR3 reads CASSLGRTSGNNEQFF. The CDR3 DNA sequence: TGTGCCAGCAGCCTCGGGCGTACTAGCGGGAACAATGAGCAGTTCTTC.